One and the same sample provided the 30 T cell receptor beta chains below, sequenced in a study of shared clonotypes between healthy human individuals. TCRdb keeps only in-frame clones here, not all; method: immunoSEQ multiplex PCR. The sample holds 550,000 to 700,000 clones; around 78% are singletons and the top ten take 1.5% to 2%. Sample: memory CD4+ T cells sorted from blood. The subset is: CD45RA-negative fraction. The receptors come from a woman in her 30s in good health.

The table lists this clone with a few counts. The sample contains more than one DNA sequence encoding this CDR3. For the CDR3, the DNA is TGTGCCAGCAGCTCCGGACTAGTCAATGAGCAGTTCTTC. This encodes CASSSGLVNEQFF. The chain joins TRBV7-9 to TRBJ2-1, with 7 bases aligning to TRBD2. With V trimmed by 4 bases and J by 6 bases, 3 bases remained unmatched. The CDR3 loop spans 13 amino acids. The germline V gene has CDR1 SEHNR and CDR2 FQNEAQ (reference sequence). The full variable domain, in which reference TRBV7-9 and TRBJ2-1 provide the parts outside the CDR3, is DTGVSQNPRHKITKRGQNVTFRCDPISEHNRLYWYRQTLGQGPEFLTYFQNEAQLEKSRLLSDRFSAERPKGSFSTLEIQRTEQGDSAMYLCASSSGLVNEQFFGPGTRLTVL.

The gene calls are TRBV27 and TRBJ1-3; D unresolved. The CDR3 extends over 13 amino acids. Germline V gene data show CDR1 as MNHEY and CDR2 as SMNVEV (reference sequence). The V and J ends lost 2 bases and 0 bases respectively, with 2 bases between them. The CDR3 region is CASSLLSGNTIYF. The CDR3 bases are TGTGCCAGCAGTTTACTCTCTGGAAACACCATATATTTT.

The rearrangement joins TRBV19 to TRBJ2-5; D perhaps matches TRBD1 (5 bases). Trimming cost V 3 bases and J 4 bases, with 12 bases left between them. This CDR3 spans 14 amino acids. From germline, CDR1 is LNHDA and CDR2 SQIVND (reference sequence). The CDR3 bases are TGTGCCAGTAGTATCCAGGGATCTGGAGAGACCCAGTACTTC. As protein: CASSIQGSGETQYF.

The chain couples TRBV5-4 to TRBJ1-6, with D possibly being TRBD1 (6 bases). The V gene's germline CDR1 is SGHNT and CDR2 YYREEE (reference sequence). The CDR3 has 16 amino acids. Trimming shortened V by 4 bases and J by 1 base, and 12 bases separated the two germline ends. CDR3 protein: CASSLQGSSYNSPLHF. The CDR3 nucleotides are TGTGCCAGCAGCCTCCAGGGGTCTTCCTATAATTCACCCCTCCACTTT.

This chain connects TRBV19 to TRBJ1-1, with D perhaps TRBD1 (5 bases). The CDR3 length is 11 residues. With 11 bases removed from V and 4 bases from J, the gap between germline ends came to 11 bases. Germline CDR1 reads LNHDA; CDR2 reads SQIVND (reference sequence). The CDR3: CACVGATEAFF. CDR3 in DNA: TGTGCCTGTGTAGGGGCCACTGAAGCTTTCTTT. Variable domain in full (rest from reference TRBV19 and TRBJ1-1): DGGITQSPKYLFRKEGQNVTLSCEQNLNHDAMYWYRQDPGQGLRLIYYSQIVNDFQKGDIAEGYSVSREKKESFPLTVTSAQKNPTAFYLCACVGATEAFFGQGTRLTVV.

The chain couples TRBV27 to TRBJ2-2; tentative D call: TRBD2 (5 bases). Germline-derived CDR1 and CDR2 are MNHEY and SMNVEV (reference sequence). Trimming removed 1 base at V and 7 bases at J, with 16 bases between. The CDR3 totals 16 residues. CDR3 in DNA: TGTGCCAGCAGTTTATATGATCCTAGCTTTGTCGGGGAGCTGTTTTTT. Its translation: CASSLYDPSFVGELFF.

This chain uses TRBV5-1 with TRBJ1-5; 10 bases are shared with TRBD1. The CDR3 has 15 amino acids. The V gene's germline CDR1 is SGHRS and CDR2 YFSETQ. J gave up 6 bases and V 0 bases, and 3 bases lay outside the gene matches. The CDR3 protein is CASSLDGTGVQPQHF. The CDR3 region has the DNA TGCGCCAGCAGCTTGGATGGGACAGGGGTTCAGCCCCAGCATTTT.

V and J are TRBV7-7 and TRBJ1-1, with TRBD1 matching over 7 bases. This CDR3 contains 15 residues. Germline V lookup: CDR1 SSHAT, CDR2 FNYEAQ (reference sequence). J lost 1 base, V lost 1 base, and 3 bases had no gene match. The CDR3 spells CASSLGDRANTEAFF. The CDR3 DNA is TGTGCCAGCAGCTTAGGTGACAGGGCGAACACTGAAGCTTTCTTT.

This clone was recorded only once. V usage is TRBV6-1 and J usage is TRBJ2-5; 12 bases line up with TRBD1. Germline V gene sequence: CDR1 MNHNS, CDR2 SASEGT. The ends lost 2 bases at V and 5 bases at J; junction bases unmatched: 18. The CDR3 has 20 residues. Here the CDR3 reads CASSEIIGKLGTGGRETQYF. The CDR3 region has the DNA TGTGCCAGCAGTGAAATTATCGGAAAACTCGGGACAGGGGGCCGGGAGACCCAGTACTTC.

The gene calls are TRBV27 and TRBJ2-5; weak D call: TRBD1 (6 bases). The assigned J gene may be wrong: the sequence end matches TRBJ2-7 better. CDR1 MNHEY and CDR2 SMNVEV come from the germline V gene (reference sequence). CDR3 length: 15 residues. The CDR3: CASSFTGRGIHEQYF. Here the CDR3 DNA reads TGTGCCAGCAGTTTTACAGGCAGGGGTATCCACGAGCAGTACTTC.

The rearrangement links TRBV28 to TRBJ2-7, with D possibly matching TRBD2 (6 bases). Germline V gives CDR1 MDHEN, CDR2 SYDVKM. V was cut by 4 bases and J by 2 bases, with 21 bases left in between. This CDR3 is built from 17 residues. CDR3 loop: CASSSRGVGVGTYEQYF. CDR3 sequence (DNA): TGTGCCAGCAGTTCGCGGGGCGTGGGAGTGGGGACCTACGAGCAGTACTTC. Together with reference TRBV28 and TRBJ2-7, the CDR3 gives the full variable domain: DVKVTQSSRYLVKRTGEKVFLECVQDMDHENMFWYRQDPGLGLRLIYFSYDVKMKEKGDIPEGYSVSREKKERFSLILESASTNQTSMYLCASSSRGVGVGTYEQYFGPGTRLTVT.

This chain uses TRBV20-1 with TRBJ2-3; maybe TRBD2 (6 bases). Germline CDR1 reads DFQATT; CDR2 reads SNEGSKA (reference sequence). The length of the CDR3 is 11 residues. Deletions cut 3 bases from V and 7 bases from J, with 8 bases between. CDR3 in amino acids: CSASRDYTQYF. CDR3 coding DNA: TGCAGTGCTAGTCGGGACTATACGCAGTATTTT.

In this sample, this clone turned up many times. The rearrangement links TRBV6-5 to TRBJ2-1; 10 nucleotides align to TRBD2. This CDR3 spans 15 amino acids. The germline CDR1 and CDR2 sequences are MNHEY and SVGAGI. V lost 8 bases and J lost 5; bases outside the gene matches: 9. The CDR3 protein is CASPPGTSVDNEQFF. CDR3 sequence (DNA): TGTGCCAGCCCCCCCGGGACTAGCGTAGACAATGAGCAGTTCTTC.

This chain uses TRBV19 with TRBJ1-1; D is possibly TRBD1 (5 bases). The length of the CDR3 is 13 residues. CDR1 is LNHDA, CDR2 SQIVND, per germline (reference sequence). The V gene lost 5 bases and the J gene lost 5 bases, with 12 bases spanning the gap. The CDR3 DNA sequence: TGTGCCAGTAGTGGAGGGGTCTGGACTGAAGCTTTCTTT. This translates into CASSGGVWTEAFF.

V is TRBV2 and J is TRBJ2-7; TRBD1 or TRBD2 may be the D gene (5 bases each). The V end was cut by 11 bases, the J end by 0 bases, with 11 bases between. Germline V gene lookup returns CDR1 SNHLY and CDR2 FYNNEI. The CDR3 spans 12 residues. The CDR3 reads CAWGSTSYEQYF. Written as DNA, the CDR3 is TGTGCCTGGGGGTCAACCTCCTACGAGCAGTACTTC.

This rearrangement joins TRBV6-1 to TRBJ2-6, with D possibly TRBD1 on 6 matching bases. This CDR3 is 16 amino acids long. V shed 3 bases and J shed 2 bases, with 11 bases lying between them. Germline V CDR1 and CDR2: MNHNS, SASEGT. As DNA, the CDR3 is TGTGCCAGCAGTGAGGAGACAGGTACTGGGGCCAACGTCCTGACTTTC. Encoded protein: CASSEETGTGANVLTF.

V gene TRBV18 combines with J gene TRBJ2-5, with 7 bases matching TRBD2. Germline CDR1 reads KGHSH; CDR2 reads LQKENI. V trimming: 6 bases; J trimming: 0 bases; junction bases outside the gene matches: 1. This CDR3 spans 13 amino acids. CDR3 protein: CASSGGYQETQYF. For the CDR3, the DNA is TGTGCCAGCTCCGGGGGGTACCAAGAGACCCAGTACTTC.

The rearrangement joins TRBV6-4 to TRBJ1-3, with a tentative D call TRBD1 (6 bases). The germline gives CDR1 MRHNA, CDR2 SNTAGT. This CDR3 contains 15 residues. With 5 bases removed from V and 8 bases from J, the gap between germline ends came to 19 bases. The DNA of the CDR3 is TGTGCCAGCAGTACCGGGACACCAAAGGCATACACCATATATTTT. Amino acids: CASSTGTPKAYTIYF.

The chain links TRBV29-1 to TRBJ1-2; a possible D gene is TRBD1 (6 bases). The length of the CDR3 is 12 residues. Trimming took 8 bases from V and 7 from J, leaving 17 bases between them. CDR1 and CDR2 from the germline V gene are SQVTM and ANQGSEA. The DNA for the CDR3 is TGCAGCCCCTTAAGGGGGGTCTGTGGCTACACCTTC. Translated: CSPLRGVCGYTF.

The chain has TRBV28 and TRBJ1-3; D is perhaps TRBD1 (5 bases). This CDR3 comprises 16 residues. V was trimmed by 8 bases and J by 0 bases, leaving 17 bases between them. Germline CDR1 MDHEN, CDR2 SYDVKM. The CDR3 region is CASYSEGQGSGNTIYF. CDR3 DNA sequence: TGTGCCAGCTACTCCGAAGGACAAGGCTCTGGAAACACCATATATTTT.

V usage is TRBV7-9 and J usage is TRBJ2-2, with 8 bases lining up with TRBD2. Looked up from germline, CDR1 is SEHNR and CDR2 is FQNEAQ (reference sequence). J lost 1 base, V lost 6 bases, and 13 bases had no gene match. This CDR3 contains 18 residues. Here the CDR3 DNA reads TGTGCCAGCAGACGGAAGGCGGGTAGCGGGAAGAACACCGGGGAGCTGTTTTTT. Residues: CASRRKAGSGKNTGELFF. Variable domain in full (rest from reference TRBV7-9 and TRBJ2-2): DTGVSQNPRHKITKRGQNVTFRCDPISEHNRLYWYRQTLGQGPEFLTYFQNEAQLEKSRLLSDRFSAERPKGSFSTLEIQRTEQGDSAMYLCASRRKAGSGKNTGELFFGEGSRLTVL.

This clone was recorded once. This sequence joins TRBV14 and TRBJ2-5; D unclear. The ends were cut back, 5 bases at V and 3 bases at J, with 13 bases in the middle. CDR1 is SGHDN and CDR2 is FVKESK in the germline V gene. This CDR3 is built from 14 residues. The CDR3 loop reads CASSWGIVEETQYF. DNA of the CDR3: TGTGCCAGCAGCTGGGGAATAGTCGAAGAGACCCAGTACTTC.

The chain employs TRBV7-8 and TRBJ2-1, with a weak D call TRBD2 (6 bases). Between the trimmed V and J ends, which lost 4 bases and 6 bases, there was a span of 13 bases. The germline V gene encodes CDR1 SGHVS and CDR2 FQNEAQ. The length of the CDR3 is 14 residues. The chain's CDR3 is CASSSRRDSNEQFF. CDR3 DNA: TGTGCCAGCAGCTCCAGAAGGGACTCCAATGAGCAGTTCTTC.

V and J are TRBV19 and TRBJ2-7; TRBD1 might be the D (5 bases). The CDR3 is made up of 13 amino acids. CDR1 and CDR2 (germline): LNHDA, SQIVND (reference sequence). V lost 3 bases and J 5 bases, leaving 11 bases between the germline ends. The CDR3 is CASSIGQGHEQYF. CDR3 DNA: TGTGCCAGTAGTATCGGTCAGGGCCACGAGCAGTACTTC. Based on the CDR3 plus reference TRBV19 and TRBJ2-7, the full variable domain is DGGITQSPKYLFRKEGQNVTLSCEQNLNHDAMYWYRQDPGQGLRLIYYSQIVNDFQKGDIAEGYSVSREKKESFPLTVTSAQKNPTAFYLCASSIGQGHEQYFGPGTRLTVT.

V usage is TRBV2 and J usage is TRBJ2-3, with D possibly matching TRBD2 (7 bases). The CDR3 runs to 15 residues. Germline assignment: CDR1 SNHLY and CDR2 FYNNEI. V was clipped by 1 base and J by 6 bases, with 14 bases between them. The CDR3 bases are TGTGCCAGCAGTGAAGACCGGGGGGCGGTGGATACGCAGTATTTT. Its protein product is CASSEDRGAVDTQYF. Supplemented by reference TRBV2 and TRBJ2-3, the full variable domain reads EPEVTQTPSHQVTQMGQEVILRCVPISNHLYFYWYRQILGQKVEFLVSFYNNEISEKSEIFDDQFSVERPDGSNFTLKIRSTKLEDSAMYFCASSEDRGAVDTQYFGPGTRLTVL.

This chain joins TRBV9 and TRBJ2-1, with unresolved D. Germline V gene lookup returns CDR1 SGDLS and CDR2 YYNGEE. V dropped 0 bases and J dropped 8 bases, with 12 bases sitting between them. The CDR3 spans 14 residues. CDR3: CASSVALDRDEQFF. The CDR3 DNA follows: TGTGCCAGCAGCGTAGCTCTAGATCGCGATGAGCAGTTCTTC.

The chain recombines TRBV7-3 with TRBJ2-5, with D maybe TRBD1 (6 bases). Trimming shortened V by 0 bases and J by 5 bases, and 16 bases separated the two germline ends. The CDR3 extends over 16 amino acids. The germline CDR1 and CDR2 sequences are SGHTA and FQGTGA. The DNA for the CDR3 is TGTGCCAGCAGCTTAACTGGGACAACCCAGGGGGAGACCCAGTACTTC. Protein sequence: CASSLTGTTQGETQYF.

The rearrangement joins TRBV7-8 to TRBJ2-7; D is unresolved. CDR3 length equals 14 residues. Deletions cut 0 bases from V and 5 bases from J, with 11 bases between. CDR1 SGHVS and CDR2 FQNEAQ come from the germline V gene. CDR3 DNA: TGTGCCAGCAGCTTAGCGACTGGTACAGACGAGCAGTACTTC. Amino acid sequence: CASSLATGTDEQYF.

This chain links TRBV5-4 with TRBJ1-1, with 9 bases identical to TRBD1. The germline gives CDR1 SGHNT, CDR2 YYREEE (reference sequence). V gave up 2 bases and J gave up 13 bases; unmatched junction bases: 21. CDR3 length equals 17 residues. CDR3 bases: TGTGCCAGCAGCTTTGGCCGGGACAGGGTGAAAAGGGGCGAGGGTTTCTTT. Amino acids: CASSFGRDRVKRGEGFF. Based on the CDR3 plus reference TRBV5-4 and TRBJ1-1, the full variable domain is ETGVTQSPTHLIKTRGQQVTLRCSSQSGHNTVSWYQQALGQGPQFIFQYYREEENGRGNFPPRFSGLQFPNYSSELNVNALELDDSALYLCASSFGRDRVKRGEGFFGQGTRLTVV.

The rearrangement joins TRBV6-1 to TRBJ1-1; D gene ambiguous. Trimming cost V 6 bases and J 0 bases, with 11 bases left between them. The germline gives CDR1 MNHNS, CDR2 SASEGT. The CDR3 sequence is 14 residues long. CDR3 in DNA: TGTGCCAGCAGATCCACTGGACTGAACACTGAAGCTTTCTTT. Amino acid sequence: CASRSTGLNTEAFF.